A selection of T cell receptor beta chains follows, all from one sample in a study of OX40 agonist ivuxolimab in advanced cancers. The data were produced by immunoSEQ multiplex PCR, yet TCRdb's version contains in-frame clones alone and is incomplete. The sample comprises roughly 110,000 clones, about 91% of which are singletons, and 1.2% rests with the top ten. The source material was CD4+ or CD8+ T cells sorted from blood, sampled in a trial of the OX40 agonist ivuxolimab. The origin of the receptors is an adult with an advanced solid tumor such as melanoma, head and neck, liver or kidney cancer. Each CDR3 is given without its conserved first and last residue. The D gene is left open where the match is weak.

>TRBV2|NA
ASSIYDTQETQY
>TRBV28|NA
ASKLVNSRAF
>TRBV19|NA
ASSRTLGGEQF
>TRBV7-2|TRBD2
ASSSTGTNPFLY
>TRBV4-1|NA
ASSPAPSGNTEAF
>TRBV6-5|NA
ASSLTGVQPQH
>TRBV9|NA
ASSGGGETQY
>TRBV6-5|TRBD1
ASHGTGYGYT
>TRBV6-5|NA
ASSYSRQGGYEQY
>TRBV7-3|TRBD1
ASSSRGRDRGQETQY
>TRBV6-1|NA
ASSEFSGSYNEQF
>TRBV7-2|NA
ASSLGGLNEQF
>TRBV29-1|NA
SVQEGTTNTEVF
>TRBV5-6|NA
ASSYNVLPQTDEQF
>TRBV5-8|TRBD1
ASSFDRGADTQY
>TRBV28|NA
ASSFAQGYNSPLH
>TRBV18|TRBD2
ASSPPRSSGMGEQY
>TRBV5-1|NA
ASTFGGPGANVLT
>TRBV19|NA
ASRGSSTNEKLF
>TRBV9|NA
ASSVAEGVGTEAF
>TRBV28|NA
ASSLADTRDEQF
>TRBV11-2|NA
ASSLLRYEQY
>TRBV5-1|NA
ASSPPEGGAQETQY
>TRBV11-2|NA
ASSPFQGPGAEAF
>TRBV6-1|TRBD1
ASSPGQGAYEQY
>TRBV27|TRBD2
ASSTRLAGNTGELF
>TRBV14|NA
ASSMGYSVTDTQY
>TRBV15|NA
ATSRDVGERGTDTQY
>TRBV6-6|TRBD1
ASRPRTGDLYEQY
>TRBV13|TRBD2
ASSQSTGLDTVLAKNIQY
>TRBV18|TRBD1
ASSPRDSSYEQY
>TRBV10-3|TRBD2
AISGEGSNYNEQF
>TRBV7-9|TRBD1
ASSSPQGANEQF
>TRBV2|NA
ASSELEQDLSPQH
>TRBV19|NA
ASTALDHNEQF
>TRBV12-2|NA
ASRLAWYGCNEKLF
>TRBV9|NA
ASSVKEDVPEAF
>TRBV5-1|TRBD1
ASSLTGTGVGELF
>TRBV4-2|NA
ASSPGVANAEKLF
>TRBV25-1|NA
ASSEFVAPYEQY
>TRBV7-9|TRBD1
ASSLGDSAYEQY
>TRBV9|TRBD1
ASSVDRGLTEQY
>TRBV7-2|NA
ASSSTVGNTEAF
>TRBV5-1|NA
ASSPGGRVNSNQPQH
>TRBV11-2|TRBD2
ASSLFGLAGGGETQY
>TRBV19|NA
ASSITGIGYGYT
>TRBV6-6|NA
ASSYSDRRNNYGYT
>TRBV28|NA
ASSSPATGSGTEAF
>TRBV6-5|TRBD1
ASSYSQGATEAF
>TRBV28|NA
ASSTEGGYPLNQPQH